The 20 T cell receptor beta chains below come from one sample, sequenced in a study of cytomegalovirus exposure and HLA in healthy donors. Primers: 60 Vbeta forward and 13 Jbeta reverse. Method: immunoSEQ multiplex PCR; TCRdb's copy keeps in-frame clones and lacks some. The profile shows about 70,000 clones, 60% to 80% of them singletons. The sequenced material came from PBMCs. Receptors originate from a girl aged 10-17 years in good health and CMV-seropositive.

The rearrangement uses TRBV15 and TRBJ1-5, with 7 bases fitting TRBD1. The germline CDR1 and CDR2 sequences are LNHNV and YYDKDF (reference sequence). The V gene end was trimmed by 1 base and the J gene end by 5 bases; junction bases not matched to a gene: 5. The CDR3 runs to 15 residues. The DNA for the CDR3 is TGTGCCACCAGCAGAGGGGGACAGCGTGATCAGCCCCAGCATTTT. This gives the protein CATSRGGQRDQPQHF.

The rearrangement links TRBV11-1 to TRBJ2-1; a possible D gene is TRBD2 (6 bases). The CDR3 runs to 14 residues. Looked up from germline, CDR1 is SGHAT and CDR2 is FQDESV (reference sequence). Trimming pared 1 base from V and 3 bases from J, leaving 7 bases between. The CDR3 coding sequence is TGTGCCAGCAGCTTAGGGGGGGACTACAATGAGCAGTTCTTC. This encodes CASSLGGDYNEQFF.

V and J are TRBV15 and TRBJ2-6, with D perhaps TRBD2 (6 bases). Looked up from germline, CDR1 is LNHNV and CDR2 is YYDKDF (reference sequence). This CDR3 is built from 19 residues. Deletions cut 0 bases from V and 1 base from J, with 16 bases between. In nucleotides, the CDR3 is TGTGCCACCAGCAGAGAGGGACTCACACCCGTATCTGGGGCCAACGTCCTGACTTTC. It translates to CATSREGLTPVSGANVLTF.

This chain joins TRBV6-6 and TRBJ1-6, with D possibly being TRBD1 (5 bases). Trimming shortened V by 5 bases and J by 10 bases, and 18 bases separated the two germline ends. The CDR3 runs 15 residues. From germline, CDR1 is MNHNY and CDR2 SVGAGI (reference sequence). CDR3 nucleotide sequence: TGTGCCAGCAGTGCCCAGACAAGGGGAAAATCACCCCTCCACTTT. It encodes CASSAQTRGKSPLHF.

The J gene is TRBJ2-5, the V gene TRBV5-4; D possibly corresponds to TRBD1 (6 bases). Trimming stripped 4 bases from V and 2 bases from J, with 9 bases between. Germline V lookup: CDR1 SGHNT, CDR2 YYREEE (reference sequence). The CDR3 consists of 13 residues. CDR3 loop: CASSADRQETQYF. DNA of the CDR3: TGTGCCAGCAGCGCGGACAGACAAGAGACCCAGTACTTC.

The chain joins TRBV7-9 to TRBJ1-1; 9 positions agree with TRBD1. Trimming took 2 bases from V and 9 from J; bases not matched to a gene: 13. The CDR3 loop spans 16 amino acids. Per germline, CDR1 SEHNR and CDR2 FQNEAQ (reference sequence). CDR3 DNA: TGTGCCAGCAGCTTAATACCCGGGACAGGGAACTTTAAAGCTTTCTTT. This encodes CASSLIPGTGNFKAFF. Variable domain in full (rest from reference TRBV7-9 and TRBJ1-1): DTGVSQNPRHKITKRGQNVTFRCDPISEHNRLYWYRQTLGQGPEFLTYFQNEAQLEKSRLLSDRFSAERPKGSFSTLEIQRTEQGDSAMYLCASSLIPGTGNFKAFFGQGTRLTVV.

The chain couples TRBV14 to TRBJ1-6; D is possibly TRBD1 (6 bases). V was shortened by 2 bases and J by 4 bases, with 9 bases between the two germline ends. Per the germline V gene, CDR1 is SGHDN and CDR2 is FVKESK. The CDR3 totals 15 residues. The CDR3 here is CASSQTGWYNSPLHF. The CDR3 coding sequence is TGTGCCAGCAGCCAAACAGGGTGGTATAATTCACCCCTCCACTTT.

CDR3 residues: CASSHRSRDRFYEQYF. Here the CDR3 DNA reads TGCGCCAGCAGCCATCGCAGCCGGGACAGGTTCTACGAGCAGTACTTC. J is TRBJ2-7 and V is TRBV4-1; 8 nucleotides align to TRBD1. J lost 3 bases, V lost 3 bases, and 10 bases had no gene match. The CDR3 extends over 16 amino acids. Germline V CDR1 and CDR2: MGHRA, YSYEKL.

This clone was seen more than once but under ten times. CDR3 nucleotides: TGTGCCAGCAGTTACTCGACAAGGAACACTGAAGCTTTCTTT. It yields the protein CASSYSTRNTEAFF. V usage is TRBV6-5 and J usage is TRBJ1-1; no firm D call. The germline gives CDR1 MNHEY, CDR2 SVGAGI. The CDR3 contains 14 residues. Trimming removed 0 bases at V and 1 base at J, with 6 bases between.

J is TRBJ2-6 and V is TRBV7-2; 7 bases agree with TRBD1. CDR3 length: 19 residues. V was pared by 0 bases and J by 0 bases, with 8 bases of the junction left unmatched. The germline CDR1 and CDR2 sequences are SGHTA and FQGNSA. CDR3 residues: CASSLARGRGYSGANVLTF. The CDR3 coding sequence is TGTGCCAGCAGCTTAGCGAGGGGCAGGGGGTACTCTGGGGCCAACGTCCTGACTTTC.

Only one count was recorded for this clone. The chain links TRBV2 to TRBJ2-7; 14 positions match TRBD2. Germline lookup yields CDR1 SNHLY and CDR2 FYNNEI. Trimming removed 6 bases from V and 8 bases from J; junction bases left unmatched: 15. There are 17 residues in the CDR3. Here the CDR3 reads CASRRTTSGRAGAKQYF. As DNA, the CDR3 is TGTGCCAGCAGGCGAACGACTAGCGGGAGGGCCGGAGCCAAGCAGTACTTC.

For the CDR3, the DNA is TGCGCCAGCACCCCCCCGACAGGGTCCCTCTCCTACGAGCAGTACTTC. Amino acids: CASTPPTGSLSYEQYF. The V gene is TRBV5-1, the J gene TRBJ2-7, with 7 bases that match TRBD1. CDR1 and CDR2 from the germline V gene are SGHRS and YFSETQ. Losses at the gene ends were 6 bases for V and 0 bases for J; bases not matched to a gene: 12. There are 16 residues in the CDR3.

This chain links TRBV4-3 with TRBJ2-1; 9 nucleotides match TRBD2. The CDR3 totals 18 residues. Germline CDR1 and CDR2: LGHNA and YSLEER. After removal of 3 bases from V and 9 bases from J, the junction contained 18 bases not matched to a gene. The CDR3 nucleotides are TGCGCCAGCAGCCAGGACTGGAGGCGGGAGGGCCTTTTAGCTGAGCAGTTCTTC. Its translation: CASSQDWRREGLLAEQFF.

The V call is TRBV4-3, the J call TRBJ1-1; tentatively, D is TRBD1 (6 bases). This CDR3 is 15 amino acids long. The V end was cut by 4 bases, the J end by 4 bases, with 16 bases between. Germline V CDR1 and CDR2: LGHNA, YSLEER. For the CDR3, the DNA is TGCGCCAGCAGCCGCTCTCGGACAGCCGGCACTGAAGCTTTCTTT. Translating it yields CASSRSRTAGTEAFF.

The CDR3 here is CASRETSVGGTQYF. DNA for the CDR3: TGTGCCAGCAGAGAGACTAGCGTTGGTGGGACCCAGTACTTC. V usage is TRBV4-2 and J usage is TRBJ2-5, with 8 bases lining up with TRBD2. The CDR3 runs to 14 residues. Germline V gives CDR1 LGHNA, CDR2 YNFKEQ. V gave up 6 bases and J gave up 7 bases; unmatched junction bases: 10.

The V gene is TRBV7-6, the J gene TRBJ2-5; 9 bases are a match to TRBD1. V shed 5 bases, J shed 5 bases, and the junction held 6 bases outside the gene matches. The CDR3 has 14 amino acids. Per germline, CDR1 SGHVS and CDR2 FNYEAQ. The CDR3 coding sequence is TGTGCCAGCAGCACGGGACAGGGTCTGGAGACCCAGTACTTC. Translation gives CASSTGQGLETQYF.

J is TRBJ2-3 and V is TRBV10-1; D perhaps matches TRBD1 (6 bases). Germline V gene lookup returns CDR1 WNHNN and CDR2 SYGVQD (reference sequence). V shed 3 bases and J shed 6 bases, with 16 bases lying between them. The CDR3 sequence is 15 residues long. This chain's CDR3 is CASSDSHRETDTQYF. The DNA of the CDR3 is TGCGCCAGCAGTGATAGTCACAGGGAGACGGATACGCAGTATTTT.

In DNA, the CDR3 is TGTGCCAGCAGCCACGGGACAGGACGATACGAGCAGTACTTC. It codes for CASSHGTGRYEQYF. The chain couples TRBV5-6 to TRBJ2-7; TRBD1 matches at 8 bases. V was pared by 4 bases and J by 4 bases, with 7 bases of the junction left unmatched. This CDR3 has 14 amino acids. Germline CDR1 is SGHDT and CDR2 is YYEEEE.

The V call is TRBV10-1, the J call TRBJ2-3; 7 bases agree with TRBD2. CDR3 length: 13 amino acids. The germline gives CDR1 WNHNN, CDR2 SYGVQD (reference sequence). V lost 4 bases and J lost 8; bases outside the gene matches: 6. The DNA for the CDR3 is TGCGCCAGCAGTGGAGCTAGCGGTACTACGCAGTATTTT. This translates into CASSGASGTTQYF.

The chain recombines TRBV10-3 with TRBJ2-5; 8 nucleotides align to TRBD1. From germline, CDR1 is ENHRY and CDR2 SYGVKD. The CDR3 extends over 14 amino acids. V lost 5 bases, J lost 5 bases, and 7 bases stayed unmatched. The CDR3: CAISSDRGDETQYF. DNA for the CDR3: TGTGCCATCAGTTCCGACAGGGGCGATGAGACCCAGTACTTC.